This T cell receptor beta chain is drawn from a study of cytomegalovirus exposure and HLA in healthy donors. Primers included in the PCR were 60 Vbeta and 13 Jbeta primers. Sequencing used immunoSEQ multiplex PCR; TCRdb keeps in-frame clones, though not all of them. The sample records fewer than 200,000 clones, 75% to 85% being singletons. Broader study findings: A few V segments could not be told apart, such as TRBV6-2 and TRBV6-3, and were left out. At a 0.05 false discovery rate, a later analysis found 16,951 TCR beta sequences to be associated with HLA alleles.

As concerns this clone: Its antigen is unidentified.

J was trimmed by 10 bases and V by 5 bases; bases with no gene match: 8. The germline gives CDR1 SGHTA, CDR2 FQGNSA. The CDR3 length is 15 residues. This chain connects TRBV7-2 to TRBJ1-6; 10 bases line up with TRBD1. Sequencing used PBMCs. The clonotype originates from a female donor in good health and CMV-seronegative. CDR3 DNA sequence: TGTGCCAGCAGCCCAACCGGGACAGGGGCATCACCCCTCCACTTT. Its translation: CASSPTGTGASPLHF.